This T cell receptor (beta chain) emerged from a study of cytomegalovirus exposure and HLA in healthy donors. Turning to the study itself: Roughly 80 million unique TCRs from HLA-typed donors were held in an early data release.

Concerning this clone: Its antigen is undetermined.

PCR involved 60 Vbeta and 13 Jbeta primers. Profiling relied on immunoSEQ multiplex PCR, and the TCRdb table lists in-frame clones only, not all of them. The sample includes 150,000 to 200,000 clones, over 80% of them seen just once. Whole-study findings and limits: The productive fraction for most TCR beta V segments was about 90% or about 30% in an earlier analysis.

Sequencing used PBMCs. This TCR was recovered from a man in his forties or fifties in good health and CMV-seropositive.

This CDR3 is CASSHMGPGYEQYF. CDR3 coding DNA: TGTGCCAGCAGCCACATGGGTCCGGGCTACGAGCAGTACTTC. The gene calls are TRBV13 and TRBJ2-7; no reliable D call. V gave up 5 bases and J gave up 3 bases, with 14 bases separating them. Germline V lookup: CDR1 PRHDT, CDR2 FYEKMQ (reference sequence). The CDR3 spans 14 residues.